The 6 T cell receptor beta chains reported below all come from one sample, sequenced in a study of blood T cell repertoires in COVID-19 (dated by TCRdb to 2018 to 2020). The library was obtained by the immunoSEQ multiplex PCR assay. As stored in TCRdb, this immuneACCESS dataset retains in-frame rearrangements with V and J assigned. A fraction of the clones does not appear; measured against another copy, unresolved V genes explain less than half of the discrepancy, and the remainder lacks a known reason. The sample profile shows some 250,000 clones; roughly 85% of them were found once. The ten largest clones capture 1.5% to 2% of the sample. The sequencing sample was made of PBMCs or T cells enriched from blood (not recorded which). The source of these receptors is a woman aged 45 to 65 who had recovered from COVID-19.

The CDR3 sequence: CASSINWDTSNQPQHF. The CDR3 DNA is TGTGCCAGTAGTATAAACTGGGACACTAGCAATCAGCCCCAGCATTTT. The chain couples TRBV19 to TRBJ1-5, with D possibly matching TRBD1 (6 bases). The CDR3 length is 16 residues. With 2 bases removed from V and 0 bases from J, the gap between germline ends came to 11 bases. Germline V lookup: CDR1 LNHDA, CDR2 SQIVND (reference sequence).

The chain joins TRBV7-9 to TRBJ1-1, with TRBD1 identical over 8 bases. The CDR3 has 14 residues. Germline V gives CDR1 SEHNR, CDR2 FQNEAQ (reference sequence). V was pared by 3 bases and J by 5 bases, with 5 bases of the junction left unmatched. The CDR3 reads CASSFRQGMTEAFF. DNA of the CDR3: TGTGCCAGCAGCTTTAGACAGGGGATGACTGAAGCTTTCTTT.

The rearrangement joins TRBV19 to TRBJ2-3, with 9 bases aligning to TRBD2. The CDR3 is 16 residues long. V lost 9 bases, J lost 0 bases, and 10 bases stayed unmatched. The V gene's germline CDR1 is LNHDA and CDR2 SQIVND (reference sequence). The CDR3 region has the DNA TGTGCCAGCCCCCCCTCTAGCGGGGCTAGCACAGATACGCAGTATTTT. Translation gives CASPPSSGASTDTQYF.

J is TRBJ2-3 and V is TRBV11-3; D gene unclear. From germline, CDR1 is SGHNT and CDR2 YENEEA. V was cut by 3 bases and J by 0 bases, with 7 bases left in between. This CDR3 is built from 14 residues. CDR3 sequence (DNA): TGTGCCAGCAGCTTTGGGCTTAGCACAGATACGCAGTATTTT. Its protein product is CASSFGLSTDTQYF.

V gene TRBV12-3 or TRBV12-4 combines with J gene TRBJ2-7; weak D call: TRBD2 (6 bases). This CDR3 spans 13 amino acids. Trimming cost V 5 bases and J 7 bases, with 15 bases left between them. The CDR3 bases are TGTGCCAGCAGTCCTCGGGTTAGCGGAGAGCAGTACTTC. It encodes CASSPRVSGEQYF.

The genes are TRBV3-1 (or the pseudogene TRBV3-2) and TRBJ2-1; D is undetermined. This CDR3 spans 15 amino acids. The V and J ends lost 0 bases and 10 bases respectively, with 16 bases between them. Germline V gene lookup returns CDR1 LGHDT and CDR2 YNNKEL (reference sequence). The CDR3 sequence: CASSQEGHPSLEQFF. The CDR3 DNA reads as TGTGCCAGCAGCCAAGAGGGCCACCCGTCCCTAGAGCAGTTCTTC.